The 31 T cell receptor beta chains in this list originate from one sample, sequenced in a study of blood T cell repertoires in COVID-19 (dated by TCRdb to about 2020). Receptors were amplified or captured by the immunoSEQ multiplex PCR assay. The clones in this table, taken by TCRdb from immuneACCESS, are in-frame only. Not every clone is retained; where verified, under half of the shortfall comes from an unresolved V gene, and the cause of the rest is unknown. The sample has about 210,000 clones on record, 86% of them singletons. The ten largest clones take up more than 4% of the sample. Input material: PBMCs or T cells enriched from blood (not recorded which). All receptors come from a woman younger than 45 who had been exposed to COVID-19.

This chain connects TRBV7-2 to TRBJ2-1, with 9 positions matching TRBD2. V was pared by 2 bases and J by 1 base, with 9 bases of the junction left unmatched. Germline V gene sequence: CDR1 SGHTA, CDR2 FQGNSA. The CDR3 loop spans 18 amino acids. Written as DNA, the CDR3 is TGTGCCAGCAGCTTAAGAGCGCGGGGGGGAGATTCCTACAATGAGCAGTTCTTC. It codes for CASSLRARGGDSYNEQFF.

The rearrangement joins TRBV24-1 to TRBJ2-2; D unresolved. This CDR3 region has 18 residues. Germline CDR1 and CDR2: KGHDR and SFDVKD. V was trimmed by 1 base and J by 0 bases, leaving 14 bases between them. This CDR3 is CATSDFPRQDPNTGELFF. The CDR3 DNA reads as TGTGCCACCAGTGATTTTCCCCGACAAGACCCGAACACCGGGGAGCTGTTTTTT.

The J gene is TRBJ2-7, the V gene TRBV6-5; a weak D match, TRBD1 (5 bases). Germline V gene data show CDR1 as MNHEY and CDR2 as SVGAGI. This CDR3 region has 13 residues. Between the trimmed V and J ends, which lost 8 bases and 0 bases, there was a span of 11 bases. The CDR3 sequence is CASDSQVSYEQYF. CDR3 DNA: TGTGCCAGCGATTCACAGGTCTCCTACGAGCAGTACTTC.

This chain links TRBV4-1 with TRBJ2-7, with 8 bases fitting TRBD2. This CDR3 comprises 16 residues. CDR1 is MGHRA and CDR2 is YSYEKL in the germline V gene. The J segment lost 0 bases and the V segment lost 4 bases, leaving 8 bases of the junction unmatched. CDR3 loop: CASSLGSGGPSYEQYF. CDR3 bases: TGCGCCAGCAGCCTAGGGAGCGGGGGACCCTCCTACGAGCAGTACTTC.

The chain employs TRBV27 and TRBJ1-2, with D possibly TRBD1 on 6 matching bases. V was clipped by 0 bases and J by 1 base, with 9 bases between them. The CDR3 totals 15 residues. Germline CDR1 reads MNHEY; CDR2 reads SMNVEV (reference sequence). The CDR3 is CASSLSGHLNYGYTF. The CDR3 region has the DNA TGTGCCAGCAGTTTATCGGGACATCTTAACTATGGCTACACCTTC.

The V gene is TRBV21-1, the J gene TRBJ1-5; the listed D gene, TRBD1, was not tested against the DNA. TRBV21-1 constitutes a pseudogene. The CDR3 is 16 residues long. CDR3: CASSKRGQVSKTPQHF. For the CDR3, the DNA is TGTGCCAGCAGCAAAAGGGGCCAAGTGTCTAAAACGCCCCAGCATTTT.

This clone appeared once. V gene TRBV12-3 or TRBV12-4 combines with J gene TRBJ1-2; 9 bases match TRBD1. The trim removed 5 bases at V and 8 bases at J, leaving 6 bases unmatched. The CDR3 contains 13 residues. The CDR3 protein is CASSPGTGRGYTF. The CDR3 nucleotides read TGTGCCAGCAGTCCCGGGACAGGGCGCGGCTACACCTTC.

The rearrangement links TRBV3-1 (or the pseudogene TRBV3-2) to TRBJ2-2, with a weak D call TRBD2 (6 bases). V was pared by 9 bases and J by 2 bases, with 19 bases between. Germline V gene lookup returns CDR1 LGHDT and CDR2 YNNKEL (reference sequence). The CDR3 covers 16 residues. This chain's CDR3 is CASALRGKLNTGELFF. Written as DNA, the CDR3 is TGTGCCAGTGCCCTACGGGGGAAATTAAACACCGGGGAGCTGTTTTTT.

This chain joins TRBV23-1 and TRBJ2-2, with 8 bases identical to TRBD1. TRBV23-1 qualifies as an ORF whose function is uncertain. The length of the CDR3 is 17 residues. Trimming removed 2 bases from V and 5 bases from J; junction bases left unmatched: 10. DNA of the CDR3: TGCGCCAGCAGTCAACGGTGTCAGGGGGCAAAGACCGGGGAGCTGTTTTTT. It encodes CASSQRCQGAKTGELFF.

The CDR3 DNA follows: TGTGCCAGTAGTATACGGGCAGATACGCAGTATTTT. This sequence encodes CASSIRADTQYF. This chain joins TRBV19 and TRBJ2-3; no definite D call. Deletions cut 2 bases from V and 4 bases from J, with 4 bases between. Germline CDR1 and CDR2: LNHDA and SQIVND (reference sequence). The CDR3 runs to 12 residues. The entire variable domain, with the rest obtained from reference TRBV19 and TRBJ2-3, is as follows: DGGITQSPKYLFRKEGQNVTLSCEQNLNHDAMYWYRQDPGQGLRLIYYSQIVNDFQKGDIAEGYSVSREKKESFPLTVTSAQKNPTAFYLCASSIRADTQYFGPGTRLTVL.

The V call is TRBV2, the J call TRBJ1-1; D is undetermined. The germline V and J ends were trimmed by 5 bases and 0 bases, with 7 bases remaining between them. Germline CDR1 is SNHLY and CDR2 is FYNNEI. CDR3 length: 13 residues. CDR3 protein: CASSSYMNTEAFF. CDR3 nucleotides: TGTGCCAGCAGTTCGTACATGAACACTGAAGCTTTCTTT.

The chain combines TRBV7-2 with TRBJ2-4, with 8 bases fitting TRBD1. The germline gives CDR1 SGHTA, CDR2 FQGNSA. The length of the CDR3 is 17 residues. Germline trimming cut 4 bases from V and 7 bases from J; bases unmatched to any gene: 15. CDR3 nucleotide sequence: TGTGCCAGCAGCTCCCCGGACAGGGTTCTACGGGGGAACATTCAGTACTTC. Its translation is CASSSPDRVLRGNIQYF. Variable domain in full (rest from reference TRBV7-2 and TRBJ2-4): GAGVSQSPSNKVTEKGKDVELRCDPISGHTALYWYRQSLGQGLEFLIYFQGNSAPDKSGLPSDRFSAERTGGSVSTLTIQRTQQEDSAVYLCASSSPDRVLRGNIQYFGAGTRLSVL.

The CDR3 sequence is CASTPSSGQGSYEQYF. CDR3 bases: TGTGCCAGCACCCCAAGCTCGGGACAGGGCTCCTACGAGCAGTACTTC. This chain uses TRBV28 with TRBJ2-7, with TRBD1 matching 9 bases. Germline-derived CDR1 and CDR2 are MDHEN and SYDVKM. The CDR3 runs 16 residues. The ends lost 7 bases at V and 0 bases at J; junction bases unmatched: 10. The full variable domain, its missing parts supplied by reference TRBV28 and TRBJ2-7, is DVKVTQSSRYLVKRTGEKVFLECVQDMDHENMFWYRQDPGLGLRLIYFSYDVKMKEKGDIPEGYSVSREKKERFSLILESASTNQTSMYLCASTPSSGQGSYEQYFGPGTRLTVT.

The chain combines TRBV2 with TRBJ1-1; the D is unclear. There are 14 residues in the CDR3. Trimming cost V 4 bases and J 4 bases, with 13 bases left between them. The germline CDR1 and CDR2 sequences are SNHLY and FYNNEI. The chain's CDR3 is CASSVRQVPTEAFF. The CDR3 DNA reads TGTGCCAGCAGTGTAAGGCAGGTCCCCACTGAAGCTTTCTTT.

The chain has TRBV3-1 (or the pseudogene TRBV3-2) and TRBJ2-7; no firm D call. The CDR3 spans 14 residues. Germline V gives CDR1 LGHDT, CDR2 YNNKEL (reference sequence). V dropped 2 bases and J dropped 5 bases, with 13 bases sitting between them. The CDR3 spells CASSQSSGLDEQYF. In DNA, the CDR3 is TGTGCCAGCAGCCAATCTTCTGGGCTTGACGAGCAGTACTTC.

As to this clone: A much bigger clone sits one base away, suggesting this may be a read error. The chain links TRBV11-1 to TRBJ2-1, with D possibly matching TRBD1 (6 bases). Germline V gives CDR1 SGHAT, CDR2 FQDESV (reference sequence). The CDR3 sequence is 13 residues long. V was pared by 8 bases and J by 2 bases, with 10 bases between. DNA for the CDR3: TGTGCCAGCTATAACAGGGCCTACAATGAGCAGTTCTTC. It translates to CASYNRAYNEQFF.

This rearrangement joins TRBV2 to TRBJ1-2, with 9 nucleotides matching TRBD1. J lost 2 bases, V lost 3 bases, and 4 bases had no gene match. The CDR3 has 15 residues. Germline-derived CDR1 and CDR2 are SNHLY and FYNNEI. CDR3 amino acids: CASSDWTGANYGYTF. For the CDR3, the DNA is TGTGCCAGCAGTGACTGGACAGGGGCAAACTATGGCTACACCTTC.

The chain employs TRBV6-5 and TRBJ1-2; 7 positions match TRBD1. The CDR3 is 15 amino acids. Trimming took 6 bases from V and 3 from J; bases not matched to a gene: 10. The germline V gene has CDR1 MNHEY and CDR2 SVGAGI. CDR3 loop: CASRYRQGTYYGYTF. Here the CDR3 DNA reads TGTGCCAGCAGATACCGACAGGGAACCTACTATGGCTACACCTTC.

The chain carries TRBV14 and TRBJ2-1; D remains ambiguous. CDR1 is SGHDN and CDR2 is FVKESK in the germline V gene. V was shortened by 3 bases and J by 8 bases, with 5 bases between the two germline ends. This CDR3 contains 11 residues. The CDR3 is CASSQRYEQFF. CDR3 bases: TGTGCCAGCAGCCAGCGGTATGAGCAGTTCTTC.

V usage is TRBV12-3 or TRBV12-4 and J usage is TRBJ1-2, with a weak D call TRBD1 (5 bases). Trimming took 7 bases from V and 6 from J, leaving 15 bases between them. The CDR3 length is 13 residues. The CDR3 spells CASTFLGGDGYTF. CDR3 DNA: TGTGCCAGCACCTTCCTCGGGGGGGATGGCTACACCTTC.

This sequence joins TRBV29-1 and TRBJ1-2; TRBD1 matches 7 bases. This CDR3 spans 10 amino acids. Germline V gives CDR1 SQVTM, CDR2 ANQGSEA. V lost 7 bases and J lost 8; bases outside the gene matches: 4. For the CDR3, the DNA is TGCAGCGCCACAGGGGCGGGCTACACCTTC. Amino acid sequence: CSATGAGYTF.

This chain's CDR3 is CASSATGTGREKLFF. The CDR3 DNA reads as TGTGCCAGCAGCGCCACCGGGACAGGGCGTGAAAAACTGTTTTTT. The chain carries TRBV11-2 and TRBJ1-4, with 9 nucleotides matching TRBD1. The CDR3 length is 15 residues. Germline loops: CDR1 SGHAT, CDR2 FQNNGV. Trimming at V came to 5 bases and at J to 7 bases, leaving 8 bases not matched to a gene.

This chain connects TRBV10-3 to TRBJ2-7; D is possibly TRBD2 (5 bases). The CDR3 contains 14 residues. The germline CDR1 and CDR2 sequences are ENHRY and SYGVKD. The V end lost 3 bases, the J end lost 4 bases, and 13 bases lay between the germline ends. CDR3 sequence (DNA): TGTGCCATCAGTGATGGGTCGGGGTCGTACGAGCAGTACTTC. This encodes CAISDGSGSYEQYF.

This chain joins TRBV5-3 and TRBJ2-5, with TRBD2 identical over 10 bases. TRBV5-3 qualifies as an ORF whose function is uncertain. J was trimmed by 2 bases and V by 0 bases; bases with no gene match: 7. There are 17 residues in the CDR3. The chain's CDR3 is CARSLDLAGAVQETQYF. CDR3 coding DNA: TGTGCCAGAAGCTTGGACCTAGCGGGGGCGGTACAAGAGACCCAGTACTTC.

The J gene is TRBJ1-1, the V gene TRBV3-1 (or the pseudogene TRBV3-2); D may be TRBD1 (5 bases). The germline CDR1 and CDR2 sequences are LGHDT and YNNKEL (reference sequence). This CDR3 contains 14 residues. V lost 1 base and J lost 4, with 10 bases in between. This CDR3 is CASSQVSRVTEAFF. CDR3 sequence (DNA): TGTGCCAGCAGCCAAGTTTCCAGGGTCACTGAAGCTTTCTTT.

Many counts were recorded for this clone. This chain joins TRBV6-5 and TRBJ1-3, with D perhaps TRBD1 (6 bases). Germline CDR1 and CDR2: MNHEY and SVGAGI. This CDR3 is built from 14 residues. V lost 8 bases to trimming and J lost 4 bases, with 15 bases between them. The CDR3 DNA is TGTGCCAGCTTCTCTACAGGGTCCGGAAACACCATATATTTT. Protein sequence: CASFSTGSGNTIYF.

The chain combines TRBV9 with TRBJ2-1, with 9 bases aligning to TRBD2. There are 16 residues in the CDR3. Germline assignment: CDR1 SGDLS and CDR2 YYNGEE. The J segment lost 4 bases and the V segment lost 0 bases, leaving 5 bases of the junction unmatched. In DNA, the CDR3 is TGTGCCAGCAGCGTAGACCTAGCGGGGAGTTACAATGAGCAGTTCTTC. It encodes CASSVDLAGSYNEQFF.

The chain recombines TRBV27 with TRBJ1-1; D ambiguous. CDR3 length: 14 amino acids. CDR1 MNHEY and CDR2 SMNVEV come from the germline V gene (reference sequence). The germline V and J ends were trimmed by 4 bases and 8 bases, with 17 bases remaining between them. The CDR3 is CASSSSRTGDEAFF. The CDR3, as DNA: TGTGCCAGCAGTTCAAGCCGAACGGGAGACGAAGCTTTCTTT.

This rearrangement joins TRBV10-3 to TRBJ1-5; weak D call: TRBD1 (6 bases). Germline loops: CDR1 ENHRY, CDR2 SYGVKD. Trimming removed 4 bases at V and 5 bases at J, with 9 bases between. This CDR3 is built from 13 residues. The CDR3: CAISGQADQPQHF. In nucleotides, the CDR3 is TGTGCCATCAGTGGACAGGCGGATCAGCCCCAGCATTTT.

The chain joins TRBV6-5 to TRBJ2-7, with TRBD1 matching 9 bases. Germline V gives CDR1 MNHEY, CDR2 SVGAGI. The length of the CDR3 is 15 residues. The trim removed 10 bases at V and 0 bases at J, leaving 10 bases unmatched. CDR3 amino acids: CATSGTGIGSYEQYF. The CDR3 coding sequence is TGTGCCACCTCAGGGACAGGGATTGGCTCCTACGAGCAGTACTTC.

In its sample, this clone was seen a few times. J is TRBJ1-1 and V is TRBV12-3 or TRBV12-4, with D unresolved. The CDR3 length is 12 residues. V was shortened by 6 bases and J by 3 bases, with 8 bases between the two germline ends. CDR3 region: CASRGDYTEAFF. The CDR3 DNA follows: TGTGCCAGCAGGGGAGACTACACTGAAGCTTTCTTT.